This T cell receptor beta chain was sequenced in a study of shared clonotypes between healthy human individuals. Whole-study results and caveats: Some naive CD4 clonotypes, around 4.7%, turned up in common across a handful of donors. What naive subsets generally showed was a larger estimated richness than memory subsets showed.

This CDR3 spans 14 amino acids. Trimming pared 10 bases from V and 8 bases from J, leaving 20 bases between. Germline V lookup: CDR1 MNHNY, CDR2 SVGAGI (reference sequence). The repertoire was sequenced with immunoSEQ multiplex PCR; TCRdb's copy has only in-frame clones and lacks some. The sample gives a few hundred thousand clones, 50% to 80% of which show up once; around 10% is in the top ten. On this clone itself: The target antigen is unknown.

J is TRBJ1-4 and V is TRBV6-6, with a weak D call TRBD1 (6 bases). The receptor was isolated from a man aged 30 to 45 in good health. The specimen was memory CD4+ T cells sorted from blood. Subset in this sample: CD45RA-negative fraction. DNA of the CDR3: TGTGCCACACATCTAGGGGGAACACAGGAAAAACTGTTTTTT. Encoded protein: CATHLGGTQEKLFF.